The 9 T cell receptor beta chains below were found in one sample sequenced in a study of regulatory T cells in long-lasting Graves disease. Combining iRepertoire HTBI primers with Arm-PCR of CDR3 regions, the authors built TCR beta libraries. TCRdb called the multiplex PCR reads again in MiXCR, with one record for every CDR3 protein. The sample contains approximately 500,000 distinct CDR3 sequences, under 25% of which appear only once. Regarding time point: persistent/refractory GD, antithyroid drugs over 5 years with positive TRAb. PBMCs provided the RNA from which the TCR library was made. The input for sequencing was peripheral blood mononuclear cells (PBMCs), taken when the disease was refractory, from a patient treated with antithyroid drugs. The receptors were sampled from a female donor with Graves disease.

The sample holds a few counts of this clonotype. The rearrangement joins TRBV5-5 to TRBJ2-7; no reliable D call. Germline lookup yields CDR1 SGHKS and CDR2 YYEKEE (reference sequence). V dropped 0 bases and J dropped 6 bases, with 10 bases sitting between them. There are 13 residues in the CDR3. The CDR3 loop reads CASSLAQAPEQYF. The CDR3 coding sequence is TGTGCCAGCAGCTTGGCGCAGGCCCCCGAGCAGTACTTC.

This chain uses TRBV14 with TRBJ2-5, with 8 bases aligning to TRBD1. The closer fit of TRBJ2-7 to the DNA end suggests the J call may be wrong. CDR3 length equals 15 residues. In germline, CDR1 is SGHDN, CDR2 FVKESK. This CDR3 is CASSRRRDRHYEQYF. The CDR3, as DNA: TGTGCCAGCAGCCGCAGAAGGGACAGGCACTACGAGCAGTACTTC.

The rearrangement links TRBV5-4 to TRBJ2-7, with 14 nucleotides matching TRBD2. Looked up from germline, CDR1 is SGHNT and CDR2 is YYREEE (reference sequence). CDR3 length: 15 residues. V was pared by 4 bases and J by 4 bases, with 4 bases of the junction left unmatched. CDR3 protein: CASSQGTSGRYEQYF. The CDR3 region has the DNA TGTGCCAGCAGCCAGGGGACTAGCGGGAGATACGAGCAGTACTTC.

This clonotype was observed many times. V gene TRBV20-1 combines with J gene TRBJ2-5; no definite D call. Germline CDR1 DFQATT, CDR2 SNEGSKA (reference sequence). V was clipped by 0 bases and J by 4 bases, with 18 bases between them. This CDR3 has 16 amino acids. As DNA, the CDR3 is TGCAGTGCTAGAGACGTTACCCCGACAACCGGAGAGACCCAGTACTTC. This gives the protein CSARDVTPTTGETQYF.

The genes are TRBV13 and TRBJ2-7; D unresolved. In germline, CDR1 is PRHDT, CDR2 FYEKMQ (reference sequence). The CDR3 length is 15 residues. The germline V and J ends were trimmed by 0 bases and 2 bases, with 11 bases remaining between them. CDR3 in DNA: TGTGCCAGCAGCTTAGGGTCGACACTCACCTACGAGCAGTACTTC. Amino acids: CASSLGSTLTYEQYF.

The gene calls are TRBV7-3 and TRBJ2-1, with D unresolved. In germline, CDR1 is SGHTA, CDR2 FQGTGA. The CDR3 runs to 13 residues. Trimming stripped 1 base from V and 7 bases from J, with 8 bases between. CDR3 sequence: CASSLNLFNEQFF. Here the CDR3 DNA reads TGTGCCAGCAGCTTAAATCTATTTAATGAGCAGTTCTTC.

The J gene is TRBJ2-7, the V gene TRBV20-1; no firm D call. The V end was cut by 4 bases, the J end by 5 bases, with 15 bases between. The CDR3 is 13 amino acids. CDR1 and CDR2 from the germline V gene are DFQATT and SNEGSKA (reference sequence). Here the CDR3 reads CSATRRGSHEQYF. Here the CDR3 DNA reads TGCAGTGCTACCCGGCGAGGTTCCCACGAGCAGTACTTC.

This clonotype was picked up many times. The V and J genes are TRBV11-2 and TRBJ2-2; no clear D gene. The CDR3 runs to 16 residues. The V gene's germline CDR1 is SGHAT and CDR2 FQNNGV. V gave up 1 base and J gave up 2 bases, with 11 bases separating them. The CDR3 DNA is TGTGCCAGCAGCTTAGTCCCGGGCATCAACACCGGGGAGCTGTTTTTT. The encoded protein is CASSLVPGINTGELFF.

Many counts were recorded for this clonotype. The chain combines TRBV12-3 or TRBV12-4 with TRBJ2-5; D tentatively fits TRBD1 or TRBD2 (5 bases each). This CDR3 is built from 13 residues. Between the trimmed V and J ends, which lost 5 bases and 3 bases, there was a span of 10 bases. CDR3 sequence reads: CASSVLGEETQYF. DNA of the CDR3: TGTGCCAGCAGTGTACTGGGGGAAGAGACCCAGTACTTC.